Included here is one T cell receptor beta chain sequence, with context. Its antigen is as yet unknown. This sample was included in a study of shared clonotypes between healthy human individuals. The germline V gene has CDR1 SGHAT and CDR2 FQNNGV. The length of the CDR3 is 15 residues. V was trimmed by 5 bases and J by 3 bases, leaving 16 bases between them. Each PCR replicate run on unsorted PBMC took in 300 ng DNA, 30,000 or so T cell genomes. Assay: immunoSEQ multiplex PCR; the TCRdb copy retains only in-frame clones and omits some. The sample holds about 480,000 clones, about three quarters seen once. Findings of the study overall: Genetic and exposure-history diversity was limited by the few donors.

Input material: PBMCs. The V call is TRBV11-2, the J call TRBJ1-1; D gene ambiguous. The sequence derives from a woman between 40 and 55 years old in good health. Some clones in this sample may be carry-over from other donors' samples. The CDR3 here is CASSPPSRSYTEAFF. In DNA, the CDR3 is TGTGCCAGCAGCCCCCCGTCCCGGAGCTACACTGAAGCTTTCTTT.